The present entry profiles one TCR beta chain with its context. The antigen remains undetermined. The data belong to a study of chemoradiotherapy in HPV16-positive cancers. The wider study: Candidate HPV-specific clones and shared TCR motifs came from a couple of HPV16-positive patients.

Germline loops: CDR1 KGHSH, CDR2 LQKENI. Trimming removed 3 bases at V and 6 bases at J, with 11 bases between. The CDR3 is 13 amino acids. The repertoire was sequenced with immunoSEQ multiplex PCR; TCRdb's copy has only in-frame clones and lacks some. The sample holds about 32,000 clones, about nine tenths seen once. General study points: Non-HPV-specific T cells did not expand in tumors during treatment, whereas candidate HPV-specific clones and E7-related motifs did. The functional HPV-specific definition rests on just a couple of HPV16-positive patients.

The specimen was blood, collected from a patient who underwent chemoradiotherapy. The sequence was obtained from a human donor with HPV-associated anogenital cancer. The chain uses TRBV18 and TRBJ1-2; no reliable D call. The CDR3 region is CASSPLDANGYTF. Here the CDR3 DNA reads TGTGCCAGCTCACCCTTGGACGCAAATGGCTACACCTTC. The full variable domain, completed using reference TRBV18 and TRBJ1-2, is NAGVMQNPRHLVRRRGQEARLRCSPMKGHSHVYWYRQLPEEGLKFMVYLQKENIIDESGMPKERFSAEFPKEGPSILRIQQVVRGDSAAYFCASSPLDANGYTFGSGTRLTVV.